The T cell receptor (beta chain) under discussion was sequenced for a study of radiation and T cells in renal cell carcinoma. Clones were read by immunoSEQ multiplex PCR, and TCRdb kept only the in-frame ones, dropping some. The table has 150,000 or so clones, about 87% seen once. The germline CDR1 and CDR2 sequences are SGHVS and FQNEAQ. There are 13 residues in the CDR3. V gave up 10 bases and J gave up 4 bases, with 13 bases separating them. Time point described: baseline pretreatment blood. As for treatment: 15 Gy SBRT to primary tumor, nephrectomy 4 weeks later. After SBRT, blood was collected at 2 and 4 weeks, plus baseline. The tumor was a clear cell renal cell carcinoma.

The TCR sequence derives from a woman between 65 and 79 years old with renal cell carcinoma. Specimen: blood, collected from a patient whose treatment included radiotherapy and nephrectomy. The chain recombines TRBV7-8 with TRBJ1-4; D not certain. CDR3 in DNA: TGTGCCACTTCAGAGGTGGTTAATGAAAAACTGTTTTTT. It is translated as CATSEVVNEKLFF. The full variable domain, completed using reference TRBV7-8 and TRBJ1-4, is GAGVSQSPRYKVAKRGQDVALRCDPISGHVSLFWYQQALGQGPEFLTYFQNEAQLDKSGLPSDRFFAERPEGSVSTLKIQRTQQEDSAVYLCATSEVVNEKLFFGSGTQLSVL.